This is a list of T cell receptor beta chains from one sample in a study of blood T cell repertoires in COVID-19. TCRdb keeps only in-frame clones here, not all; method: immunoSEQ multiplex PCR. The sample gives some 220,000 clones, approximately 90% of which show up once; 2.6% is in the top ten. Sequencing was carried out using PBMCs or T cells enriched from blood (not recorded which). The receptors derive from a woman aged 25 to 39 who had recovered from COVID-19. Both conserved end residues are part of each CDR3. A D gene is named only where the DNA matches it firmly. The size field is filled for only some rows; it gives once, few, many or a size class.

TRBV29-1	TRBD1	NA	TRBJ1-3	TGCAGCGTTGAAGAGGGACAGGGTATAAACACCATATATTTT	CSVEEGQGINTIYF
TRBV6-2/TRBV6-3	NA	NA	TRBJ1-5	TGTGCCAGCAGTTTTTCAGGGGCCCAGCCCCAGCATTTT	CASSFSGAQPQHF
TRBV7-2	TRBD2	NA	TRBJ2-7	TGTGCCAGCAGCTTAGCGAATAGCGGGGTCCACGAGCAGTACTTC	CASSLANSGVHEQYF
TRBV7-2	TRBD2	once	TRBJ2-1	TGTGCCAGCAGCTTCCTAGCGGGGACCTACAATGAGCAGTTCTTC	CASSFLAGTYNEQFF
TRBV6-2/TRBV6-3	TRBD1	NA	TRBJ2-1	TGTGCCAGCAGCCGACAGGGGGCAAGGGGGAGCTCCTACAATGAGCAGTTCTTC	CASSRQGARGSSYNEQFF
TRBV5-1	TRBD1	NA	TRBJ1-1	TGCGCCAGCAGCTTGGAGACAGGGGCCCGAGAAGCTTTCTTT	CASSLETGAREAFF
TRBV4-1	NA	NA	TRBJ1-1	TGCGCCAGCAGCCACTCTTCCGGGGACATGAACACTGAAGCTTTCTTT	CASSHSSGDMNTEAFF
TRBV7-2	TRBD1	NA	TRBJ1-1	TGTGCCAGCAGCACAACCGGACAGGGGGCGGAAGGGAACACTGAAGCTTTCTTT	CASSTTGQGAEGNTEAFF
TRBV7-8	TRBD1	few	TRBJ1-2	TGTGCCAGCAGCCCCGGACAGGGTTTTGGCCTAGGTGGCTACACCTTC	CASSPGQGFGLGGYTF
TRBV27	NA	NA	TRBJ2-3	TGTGCCAGCACGACTGGAGTACACACAGATACGCAGTATTTT	CASTTGVHTDTQYF
TRBV7-9	TRBD2	NA	TRBJ2-3	TGTGCCAGCAGCTCCACTAGCGGGGAGGTCCCAGATACGCAGTATTTT	CASSSTSGEVPDTQYF
TRBV27	TRBD1	NA	TRBJ1-2	TGTGCCAGCACCCCCAAGGGGACAGCTTTCTATGGCTACACCTTC	CASTPKGTAFYGYTF
TRBV20-1	TRBD1	NA	TRBJ1-3	TGCAGTGCTAGTTCCGGGTTGCGACAGGGTTTTTTTCGCGGAAACACCATATATTTT	CSASSGLRQGFFRGNTIYF
TRBV6-5	TRBD2	few	TRBJ2-3	TGTGCCAGCAGTTACGGTCCTGGGGGGGGCACAGATACGCAGTATTTT	CASSYGPGGGTDTQYF
TRBV7-2	TRBD1	NA	TRBJ2-5	TGTGCCAGCAGCATTCAAACCGGGACAGGGATAGAGACCCAGTACTTC	CASSIQTGTGIETQYF
TRBV29-1	NA	NA	TRBJ1-1	TGCAGCGTTCTAGAGCGCTTCCAGATTACCGGGACAAGGGGACGAACTGAAGCTTTCTTT	CSVLERFQITGTRGRTEAFF
TRBV12-3/TRBV12-4	NA	NA	TRBJ2-7	TGTGCCAGCAGCCCCGGGACATCGTACGAGCAGTACTTC	CASSPGTSYEQYF
TRBV4-2	TRBD1	NA	TRBJ1-2	TGTGCCAGCAGCCAAGCAGAGGACAGGGCCCACTATGGCTACACCTTC	CASSQAEDRAHYGYTF
TRBV10-3	TRBD1	NA	TRBJ2-3	TGTGCCATCAGTGACTCGGGACAGGGTGCCGATACGCAGTATTTT	CAISDSGQGADTQYF
TRBV9	TRBD2	NA	TRBJ2-5	TGTGCCAGCAGCCCGCGGGGGGCTAGCGGGGGGGAGACCCAGTACTTC	CASSPRGASGGETQYF
TRBV6-5	NA	NA	TRBJ1-4	TGTGCCAGCACATCTAACGGTGCAACTAATGAAAAACTGTTTTTT	CASTSNGATNEKLFF
TRBV2	TRBD2	NA	TRBJ2-3	TGTGCCAGCAGAGGGACTAGCGGGGGGATTAGCACAGATACGCAGTATTTT	CASRGTSGGISTDTQYF
TRBV5-1	NA	NA	TRBJ1-6	TGCGCCAGCAGGGGCGGGAATTCACCCCTCCACTTT	CASRGGNSPLHF
TRBV4-2	NA	NA	TRBJ1-3	TGTGCCAGCAGCCAAGAGTCCCAGGTCCACCTCTCTGGAAACACCATATATTTT	CASSQESQVHLSGNTIYF
TRBV5-4	TRBD2	NA	TRBJ2-3	TGTGCCAGCAGCTCATTGCTAGCGGGGGTGGAAGATACGCAGTATTTT	CASSSLLAGVEDTQYF
TRBV12-3/TRBV12-4	NA	NA	TRBJ1-1	TGTGCCAGCAGTTTATCCAGGGGCAGTGAAGCTTTCTTT	CASSLSRGSEAFF
TRBV6-5	NA	NA	TRBJ2-1	TGTGCCAGCAGTTACACCCACGGGAATGAGCAGTTCTTC	CASSYTHGNEQFF